Sequencing of this TCR beta chain was carried out in a study of regulatory T cells in long-lasting Graves disease. As for the study in general: With positive TSH receptor antibodies and over 5 years of antithyroid drugs, Graves' disease was considered persistent.

This clonotype turned up a few times. Antigen specificity is unknown. With iRepertoire HTBI primers and Arm-PCR of CDR3 regions, TCR beta libraries were built. TCRdb processed the multiplex PCR reads anew with MiXCR; each CDR3 protein has one entry. The sample has roughly 500,000 distinct CDR3 sequences, around a fifth seen once. Deletions cut 4 bases from V and 6 bases from J, with 12 bases between. CDR3 length: 13 residues. Per the germline V gene, CDR1 is LNHNV and CDR2 is YYDKDF (reference sequence). Time point reported: persistent/refractory GD, antithyroid drugs over 5 years with positive TRAb. Preparation of the TCR library used RNA extracted from PBMCs. Diagnosing Graves' disease relied on the American Thyroid Association guidelines. Whole-study results and caveats: Sample size, which was small, may have reduced accuracy. A greater number of public clonotypes (fewer than 3,000) was shared by persistent patients than by new patients (roughly 930).

Sequenced here: peripheral blood mononuclear cells (PBMCs), sampled when the disease was refractory, from a patient treated with antithyroid drugs. The chain is built from TRBV15 and TRBJ1-1, with no clear D. This receptor was identified in a female donor with Graves disease. The CDR3 here is CATSIALGAEAFF. Written as DNA, the CDR3 is TGTGCCACCAGCATAGCTCTTGGGGCTGAAGCTTTCTTT.